These T cell receptor beta chains were read from a single sample in a study of CD8+CD57+ T cells in acquired aplastic anemia. Each CDR3 protein gets one entry after TCRdb re-called the reads with MiXCR. The sample contains 89,000 or so distinct CDR3 sequences, around 70% of which appear only once. The sample was sorted CD4+, CD8+, or CD8+CD57+ T cells (not recorded which) from PBMCs. Source of these receptors: a human donor with aplastic anemia. Each CDR3 is given with its conserved first and last residue. A D gene is named only where the DNA matches it firmly. Clone size, where shown, is once, few, many, or a class for clones that have expanded.

clone_size j_call v_call d_call cdr3_aa cdr3_nt
. TRBJ2-1 TRBV19 . CASSIGNPGVNNEQFF TGTGCCAGTAGTATAGGCAACCCCGGAGTCAACAATGAGCAGTTCTTC
. TRBJ2-1 TRBV20-1 . CSALDRPAVNEQFF TGCAGTGCTTTAGACAGGCCGGCAGTAAATGAGCAGTTCTTC
. TRBJ2-7 TRBV2 TRBD2 CASRIPLAGRYEQYF TGTGCCAGCAGGATCCCGTTAGCGGGGAGATACGAGCAGTACTTC
. TRBJ1-5 TRBV12-3/TRBV12-4 TRBD1 CASRRTGRNQPQHF TGTGCCAGCAGACGGACAGGTCGCAATCAGCCCCAGCATTTT
. TRBJ2-3 TRBV2 TRBD2 CASSPSGGPTDTQYF TGTGCCAGCAGTCCTAGCGGGGGGCCCACAGATACGCAGTATTTT
. TRBJ1-1 TRBV20-1 . CSASVGSTEAFF TGCAGTGCTAGCGTTGGGAGCACTGAAGCTTTCTTT
. TRBJ1-1 TRBV29-1 TRBD1 CRAGQGSGEAFF TGCAGAGCGGGACAGGGGAGTGGTGAAGCTTTCTTC
few TRBJ1-2 TRBV25-1 . CASSSLGAGRGNYGYTF TGTGCCAGCAGTTCCCTAGGGGCGGGGCGAGGAAACTATGGCTACACCTTC
. TRBJ1-1 TRBV7-8 . CASNSPVNTEAFF TGTGCCAGCAATTCACCCGTGAACACTGAAGCTTTCTTT
. TRBJ2-1 TRBV27 TRBD1 CASSRQGKRNEQFF TGTGCCAGCAGTCGACAGGGGAAGAGAAATGAGCAGTTCTTC
. TRBJ1-3 TRBV20-1 . CSTQAASSGNTIYF TGCAGTACTCAAGCGGCGAGCTCTGGAAACACCATATATTTT
many TRBJ2-1 TRBV19 TRBD2 CASSLAELYNEQFF TGTGCCAGTAGTCTAGCGGAGCTTTACAATGAGCAGTTCTTC
few TRBJ2-7 TRBV5-1 . CASSLDRALEQYF TGCGCCAGCAGCTTGGACAGGGCCCTGGAGCAGTACTTC
once TRBJ2-7 TRBV7-8 . CASSLAPETNYEQYF TGTGCCAGCAGCTTAGCGCCGGAAACTAACTACGAGCAGTACTTC
. TRBJ1-1 TRBV7-9 . CASTQANTEAFF TGTGCCAGCACCCAGGCGAACACTGAAGCTTTCTTT
many TRBJ1-5 TRBV2 . CASSISVSNQPQHF TGTGCCAGCAGCATATCTGTTAGCAATCAGCCCCAGCATTTT
. TRBJ1-2 TRBV19 . CASGSINYGYTF TGTGCCAGCGGGAGCATTAACTATGGCTACACCTTC
. TRBJ1-5 TRBV20-1 . CSARLGAGEPQHF TGCAGTGCTAGGCTCGGGGCAGGAGAGCCCCAGCATTTT
. TRBJ2-2 TRBV7-8 TRBD2 CASKGLASTGELFF TGTGCCAGCAAGGGACTAGCGTCAACCGGGGAGCTGTTTTTT
. TRBJ2-7 TRBV6-5 . CASSYEASPYEQYF TGTGCCAGCAGTTATGAGGCGAGTCCCTACGAGCAGTACTTC
. TRBJ2-3 TRBV2 . CASSDWVSTSTDTQYF TGTGCCAGCAGTGATTGGGTATCTACTAGCACAGATACGCAGTATTTT
once TRBJ1-2 TRBV25-1 . CASSEVDYYGYTF TGTGCCAGCAGTGAAGTGGACTACTATGGCTACACCTTC
. TRBJ1-1 TRBV2 TRBD1 CASPTGTNTEAFF TGTGCCAGCCCGACAGGGACGAACACTGAAGCTTTCTTT